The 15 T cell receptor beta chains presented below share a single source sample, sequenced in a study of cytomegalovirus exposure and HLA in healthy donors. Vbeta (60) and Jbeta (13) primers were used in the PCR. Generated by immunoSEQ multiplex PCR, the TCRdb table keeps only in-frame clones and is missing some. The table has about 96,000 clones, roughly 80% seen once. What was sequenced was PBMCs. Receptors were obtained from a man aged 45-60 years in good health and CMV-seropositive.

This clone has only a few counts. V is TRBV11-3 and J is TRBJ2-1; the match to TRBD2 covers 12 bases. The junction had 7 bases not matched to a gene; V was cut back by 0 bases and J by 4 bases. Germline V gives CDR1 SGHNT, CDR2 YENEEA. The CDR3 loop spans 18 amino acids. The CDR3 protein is CASSLESTSGGFYNEQFF. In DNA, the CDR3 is TGTGCCAGCAGCTTAGAGTCCACTAGCGGGGGGTTTTACAATGAGCAGTTCTTC.

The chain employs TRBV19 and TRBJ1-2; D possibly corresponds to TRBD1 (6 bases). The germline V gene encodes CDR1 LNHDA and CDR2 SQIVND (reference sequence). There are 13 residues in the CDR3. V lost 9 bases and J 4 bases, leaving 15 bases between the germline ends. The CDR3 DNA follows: TGTGCCAGCAACGGGGGGCATCCCTATGGCTACACCTTC. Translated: CASNGGHPYGYTF.

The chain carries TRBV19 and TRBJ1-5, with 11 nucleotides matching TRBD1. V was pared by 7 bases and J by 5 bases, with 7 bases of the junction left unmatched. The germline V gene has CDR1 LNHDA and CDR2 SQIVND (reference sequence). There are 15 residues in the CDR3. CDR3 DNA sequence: TGTGCCAGTACCAGGACAGGGGGCGCGGATCAGCCCCAGCATTTT. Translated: CASTRTGGADQPQHF.

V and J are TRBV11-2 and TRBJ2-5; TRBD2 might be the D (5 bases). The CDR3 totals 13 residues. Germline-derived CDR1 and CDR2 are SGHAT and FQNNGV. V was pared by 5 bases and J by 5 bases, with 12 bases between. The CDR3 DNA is TGTGCCAGCAGCCCCTCGACGGGGGAGACCCAGTACTTC. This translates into CASSPSTGETQYF.

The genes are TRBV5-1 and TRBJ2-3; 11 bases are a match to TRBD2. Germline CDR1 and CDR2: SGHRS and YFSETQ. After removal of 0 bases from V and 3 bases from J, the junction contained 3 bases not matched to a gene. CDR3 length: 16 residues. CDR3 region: CASSLELAGETDTQYF. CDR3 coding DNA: TGCGCCAGCAGCTTGGAACTAGCGGGGGAGACAGATACGCAGTATTTT.

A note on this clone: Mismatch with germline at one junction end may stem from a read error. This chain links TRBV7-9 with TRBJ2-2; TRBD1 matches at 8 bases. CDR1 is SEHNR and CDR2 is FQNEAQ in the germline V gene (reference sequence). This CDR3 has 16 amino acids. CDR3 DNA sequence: TGTTCCAGCAGCTTGGTTCAGGGGGCTAACACCGGGGAGCTGTTTTTT. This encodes CSSSLVQGANTGELFF. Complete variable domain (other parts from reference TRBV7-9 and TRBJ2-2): DTGVSQNPRHKITKRGQNVTFRCDPISEHNRLYWYRQTLGQGPEFLTYFQNEAQLEKSRLLSDRFSAERPKGSFSTLEIQRTEQGDSAMYLCSSSLVQGANTGELFFGEGSRLTVL.

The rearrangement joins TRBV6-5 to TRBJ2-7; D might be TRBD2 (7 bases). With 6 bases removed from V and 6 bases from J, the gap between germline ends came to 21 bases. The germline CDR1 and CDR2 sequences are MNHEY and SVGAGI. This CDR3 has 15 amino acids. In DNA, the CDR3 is TGTGCCAGCAGGGTCCGCGGGGGCAGGGTCTCCGAGCAGTACTTC. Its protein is CASRVRGGRVSEQYF.

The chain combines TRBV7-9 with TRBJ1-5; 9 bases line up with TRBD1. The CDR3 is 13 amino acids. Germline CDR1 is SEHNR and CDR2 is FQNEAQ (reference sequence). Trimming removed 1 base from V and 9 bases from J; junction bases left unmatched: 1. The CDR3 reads CASSLGTGAPQHF. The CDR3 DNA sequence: TGTGCCAGCAGCTTAGGGACAGGGGCGCCCCAGCATTTT.

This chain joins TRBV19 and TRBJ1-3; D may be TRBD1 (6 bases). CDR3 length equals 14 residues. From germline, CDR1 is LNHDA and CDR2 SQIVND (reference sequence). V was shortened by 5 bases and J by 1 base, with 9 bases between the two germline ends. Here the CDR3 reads CASSRRGSGNTIYF. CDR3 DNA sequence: TGTGCCAGTAGTCGCAGGGGTTCTGGAAACACCATATATTTT. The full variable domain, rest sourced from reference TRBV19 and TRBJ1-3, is DGGITQSPKYLFRKEGQNVTLSCEQNLNHDAMYWYRQDPGQGLRLIYYSQIVNDFQKGDIAEGYSVSREKKESFPLTVTSAQKNPTAFYLCASSRRGSGNTIYFGEGSWLTVV.

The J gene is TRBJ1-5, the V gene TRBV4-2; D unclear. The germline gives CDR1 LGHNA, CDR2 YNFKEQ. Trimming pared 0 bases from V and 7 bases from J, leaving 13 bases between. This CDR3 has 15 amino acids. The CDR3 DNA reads TGTGCCAGCAGCCAAGAGAGGGATCCGGGCCAGCCCCAGCATTTT. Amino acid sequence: CASSQERDPGQPQHF.

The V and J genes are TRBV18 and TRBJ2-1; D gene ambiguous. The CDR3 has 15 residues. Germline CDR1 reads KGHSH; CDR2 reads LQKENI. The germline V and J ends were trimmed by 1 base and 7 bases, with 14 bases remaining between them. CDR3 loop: CASSPQAIHVNEQFF. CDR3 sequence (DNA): TGTGCCAGCTCACCACAAGCGATCCATGTTAATGAGCAGTTCTTC. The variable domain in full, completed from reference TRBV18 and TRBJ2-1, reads NAGVMQNPRHLVRRRGQEARLRCSPMKGHSHVYWYRQLPEEGLKFMVYLQKENIIDESGMPKERFSAEFPKEGPSILRIQQVVRGDSAAYFCASSPQAIHVNEQFFGPGTRLTVL.

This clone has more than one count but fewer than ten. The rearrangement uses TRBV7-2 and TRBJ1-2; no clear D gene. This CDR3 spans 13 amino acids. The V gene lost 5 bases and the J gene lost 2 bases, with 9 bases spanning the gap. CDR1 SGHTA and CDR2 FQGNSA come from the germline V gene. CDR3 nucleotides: TGTGCCAGCAGCCCCAACACCAACTATGGCTACACCTTC. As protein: CASSPNTNYGYTF. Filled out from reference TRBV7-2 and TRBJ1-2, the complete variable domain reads GAGVSQSPSNKVTEKGKDVELRCDPISGHTALYWYRQSLGQGLEFLIYFQGNSAPDKSGLPSDRFSAERTGGSVSTLTIQRTQQEDSAVYLCASSPNTNYGYTFGSGTRLTVV.

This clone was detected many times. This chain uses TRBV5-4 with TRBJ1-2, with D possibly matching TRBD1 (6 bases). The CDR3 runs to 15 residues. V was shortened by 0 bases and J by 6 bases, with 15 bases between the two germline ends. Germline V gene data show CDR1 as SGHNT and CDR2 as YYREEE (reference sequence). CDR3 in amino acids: CASSLEPGDIHGYTF. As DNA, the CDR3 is TGTGCCAGCAGCTTGGAACCAGGGGATATCCATGGCTACACCTTC.

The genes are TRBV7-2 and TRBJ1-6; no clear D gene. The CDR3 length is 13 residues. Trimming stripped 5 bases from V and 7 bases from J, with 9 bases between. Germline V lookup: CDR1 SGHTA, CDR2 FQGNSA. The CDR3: CASSPTVNSPLHF. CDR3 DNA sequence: TGTGCCAGCAGCCCCACGGTCAATTCACCCCTCCACTTT.

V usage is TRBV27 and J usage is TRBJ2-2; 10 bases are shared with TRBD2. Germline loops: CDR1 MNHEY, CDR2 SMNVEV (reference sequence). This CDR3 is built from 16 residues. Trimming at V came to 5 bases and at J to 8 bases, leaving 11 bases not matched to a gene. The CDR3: CASSRLAGVAEGELFF. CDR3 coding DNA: TGTGCCAGCAGTCGACTAGCGGGTGTAGCGGAGGGGGAGCTGTTTTTT.